The rows below give T cell receptor beta chains drawn from one sample of a study of cytomegalovirus exposure and HLA in healthy donors. Some clones are missing from TCRdb's copy, which holds only in-frame ones; the method was immunoSEQ multiplex PCR. The table records 100,000 or so clones, 60% to 85% of them present only once. The sequencing input was PBMCs. These receptors were taken from a middle-aged woman in good health and CMV-seronegative. CDR3s include the opening cysteine and the closing phenylalanine or tryptophan. The D gene is left open where the match is weak. Clone size is stated in some rows and not others, as once, few, many or a class when expanded.

v_call,clone_size,d_call,j_call,cdr3_aa,cdr3_nt
TRBV5-1,-,TRBD2,TRBJ2-1,CASSLGSSGGNEQFF,TGCGCCAGCAGCTTGGGATCTAGCGGGGGGAATGAGCAGTTCTTC
TRBV7-9,once,-,TRBJ2-5,CAIQEWDTEETQYF,TGTGCCATCCAGGAGTGGGACACAGAAGAGACCCAGTACTTC
TRBV10-2,once,-,TRBJ1-1,CASSVTENTEAFF,TGCGCCAGCAGCGTGACAGAGAACACTGAAGCTTTCTTT
TRBV7-9,-,-,TRBJ2-7,CASSPKRGIEQYF,TGTGCCAGCAGCCCGAAACGGGGGATCGAGCAGTACTTC
TRBV19,-,TRBD1,TRBJ2-7,CASSTRTGHYEQYF,TGTGCCAGTAGTACGAGGACAGGGCACTACGAGCAGTACTTC
TRBV2,-,TRBD2,TRBJ2-7,CASSVELAGGLSYEQYF,TGTGCCAGCAGTGTAGAACTAGCGGGGGGGCTTTCCTACGAGCAGTACTTC
TRBV4-2,few,TRBD2,TRBJ2-5,CASSHPRREGRRETQYF,TGTGCCAGCAGCCACCCGCGGCGGGAGGGACGCAGAGAGACCCAGTACTTC
TRBV6-5,-,-,TRBJ1-2,CASSGRGRATYGYTF,TGTGCCAGCAGTGGCCGAGGGAGGGCCACCTATGGCTACACCTTC
TRBV18,-,TRBD2,TRBJ2-3,CASSIAGGSADTQYF,TGTGCCAGCTCCATAGCGGGGGGGTCCGCAGATACGCAGTATTTT
TRBV19,-,TRBD1,TRBJ1-1,CASSIQATGGKAFF,TGTGCCAGTAGTATCCAAGCCACAGGGGGCAAAGCTTTCTTT
TRBV7-9,-,-,TRBJ1-2,CSSSLITWGYTF,TGTTCCAGCAGCTTAATCACTTGGGGCTACACCTTC
TRBV21-1,-,-,TRBJ2-2,CASSKGRGVSTGGFDGELFF,TGTGCCAGCAGCAAAGGGCGAGGAGTGAGTACAGGGGGGTTTGACGGGGAGCTGTTTTTT
TRBV12-5,-,-,TRBJ1-5,CASGLSDRQPQHF,TGTGCTAGTGGACTTTCCGACAGACAGCCCCAGCATTTT
TRBV7-9,-,TRBD2,TRBJ2-1,CASRTSGGYEQFF,TGTGCCAGCCGGACTAGCGGGGGGTATGAGCAGTTCTTC
TRBV15,-,-,TRBJ1-4,CATSREHNNEKLFF,TGTGCCACCAGCAGAGAACACAATAATGAAAAACTGTTTTTT
TRBV6-4,-,-,TRBJ1-1,CASSDRTALNTEAFF,TGTGCCAGCAGTGACCGGACAGCGCTGAACACTGAAGCTTTCTTT
TRBV29-1,-,-,TRBJ2-7,CSVEAGAPYEQYF,TGCAGCGTGGAGGCAGGGGCCCCCTACGAGCAGTACTTC
TRBV4-3,-,-,TRBJ2-3,CASSQEPPGLRGVTDTQYF,TGCGCCAGCAGCCAAGAACCCCCTGGGTTGCGCGGTGTCACAGATACGCAGTATTTT
TRBV4-2,-,-,TRBJ2-3,CASSQEGAGTDTQYF,TGTGCCAGCAGCCAAGAAGGGGCAGGAACAGATACGCAGTATTTT
TRBV13,-,TRBD1,TRBJ1-1,CASSLQGATEAFF,TGTGCCAGCAGCCTTCAGGGGGCAACTGAAGCTTTCTTT
TRBV18,-,TRBD1,TRBJ1-5,CASSLVQGALSNQPQHF,TGTGCCAGCTCACTCGTACAGGGGGCACTGAGCAATCAGCCCCAGCATTTT
TRBV18,-,-,TRBJ2-5,CASSPNQETQYF,TGTGCCAGCTCCCCCAACCAAGAGACCCAGTACTTC
TRBV2,-,TRBD1,TRBJ1-1,CASDDRGLNTEAFF,TGTGCCAGCGATGACAGGGGTTTGAACACTGAAGCTTTCTTT
TRBV25-1,few,-,TRBJ1-4,CASSEFEGRGEKLFF,TGTGCCAGCAGTGAATTCGAGGGCCGAGGGGAAAAACTGTTTTTT
TRBV4-1,few,TRBD1,TRBJ1-4,CASSNLFGTGETTNEKLFF,TGCGCCAGCAGCAACCTTTTCGGGACAGGGGAAACAACTAATGAAAAACTGTTTTTT
TRBV2,-,-,TRBJ1-4,CASSELSGAGATNEKLFF,TGTGCCAGCAGTGAACTTTCAGGGGCGGGGGCAACTAATGAAAAACTGTTTTTT
TRBV5-4,once,-,TRBJ2-2,CASSLRLVNTGELFF,TGTGCCAGCAGCTTGAGGCTAGTGAACACCGGGGAGCTGTTTTTT
TRBV5-1,-,TRBD2,TRBJ2-7,CASTWVAGALEQYF,TGCGCCAGCACTTGGGTAGCGGGGGCTCTCGAGCAGTACTTC
TRBV10-3,-,TRBD2,TRBJ2-3,CAISDPGLAGRGTDTQYF,TGTGCCATCAGTGACCCTGGACTAGCGGGGCGCGGCACAGATACGCAGTATTTT
TRBV7-9,-,-,TRBJ2-5,CASSYTDSQETQYF,TGTGCCAGCAGCTATACTGACAGTCAAGAGACCCAGTACTTC
TRBV27,-,TRBD2,TRBJ2-7,CASSFSGVGQSYEQYF,TGTGCCAGCAGTTTCAGCGGGGTTGGGCAGTCCTACGAGCAGTACTTC
TRBV5-1,-,-,TRBJ1-2,CASSLEGRAQNGYTF,TGCGCCAGCAGCTTGGAGGGCAGGGCCCAAAATGGCTACACCTTC
TRBV19,-,TRBD1,TRBJ1-2,CASSADRALYGYTF,TGTGCCAGTAGCGCAGACAGGGCGTTATATGGCTACACCTTC
TRBV9,-,TRBD2,TRBJ2-3,CASSVERGGGPDTQYF,TGTGCCAGCAGCGTAGAACGCGGGGGTGGGCCAGATACGCAGTATTTT
TRBV7-8,few,-,TRBJ2-7,CASSLSHYGGGQDEQYF,TGTGCCAGCAGCTTATCCCATTATGGGGGGGGGCAAGACGAGCAGTACTTC
TRBV7-8,-,-,TRBJ2-7,CASTPLGPLTYEQYF,TGTGCCAGCACCCCGCTTGGCCCGTTAACCTACGAGCAGTACTTC